Each of the 9 T cell receptor beta chains below was sequenced from the same sample in a study of identical twins. TCRdb re-called the 5' RACE reads with MiXCR, one entry per CDR3 protein. Of hundreds of thousands of distinct CDR3 sequences listed, 20% to 25% were seen once; the top ten hold around 3%. These data were also filed under a second study, of T cells expressing NK-cell markers.

Sequencing was performed on CD4+ T cells sorted from blood. These TCRs come from a young woman in good health.

This clonotype was seen only a few times. V usage is TRBV20-1 and J usage is TRBJ2-7; 8 bases are shared with TRBD1. The germline CDR1 and CDR2 sequences are DFQATT and SNEGSKA (reference sequence). This CDR3 spans 14 amino acids. Trimming took 2 bases from V and 2 from J; bases not matched to a gene: 5. CDR3 amino acids: CSARRDRPPYEQYF. CDR3 sequence (DNA): TGCAGTGCTAGAAGGGACAGGCCACCCTACGAGCAGTACTTC.

V usage is TRBV29-1 and J usage is TRBJ2-7; D unclear. Germline CDR1 and CDR2: SQVTM and ANQGSEA. The CDR3 has 10 amino acids. CDR3 amino acids: CRDDGYEQYF. CDR3 sequence (DNA): TGCAGGGACGACGGCTACGAGCAGTACTTC.

This clonotype was counted between two and nine times. J is TRBJ2-2 and V is TRBV7-2; D is ambiguous. Trimming took 4 bases from V and 5 from J, leaving 17 bases between them. The germline V gene encodes CDR1 SGHTA and CDR2 FQGNSA. The CDR3 runs to 16 residues. CDR3 sequence: CASSYGPLKITGELFF. The DNA of the CDR3 is TGTGCCAGCAGCTATGGACCGCTGAAAATAACCGGGGAGCTGTTTTTT.

The CDR3 DNA reads TGCAGTGCTCTTAGACCTACTAACTATGGCTACACCTTC. This encodes CSALRPTNYGYTF. The chain couples TRBV20-1 to TRBJ1-2; D gene unclear. CDR3 size: 13 residues. V was cut by 5 bases and J by 0 bases, with 10 bases left in between. CDR1 and CDR2 (germline): DFQATT, SNEGSKA (reference sequence).

This clonotype came up a few times. The J gene is TRBJ2-7, the V gene TRBV7-2; TRBD1 agrees at 7 bases. Trimming at V came to 6 bases and at J to 5 bases, leaving 7 bases not matched to a gene. This CDR3 spans 13 amino acids. Germline loops: CDR1 SGHTA, CDR2 FQGNSA. DNA of the CDR3: TGTGCCAGCAGGACACAGGGGAGCGACGAGCAGTACTTC. Translating gives CASRTQGSDEQYF.

The chain combines TRBV18 with TRBJ2-1, with D perhaps matching TRBD2 (6 bases). CDR3 length equals 15 residues. The germline gives CDR1 KGHSH, CDR2 LQKENI. V lost 1 base and J lost 9, with 16 bases in between. This CDR3 reads CASSPHRTPEGEQFF. In DNA form, the CDR3 reads TGTGCCAGCTCACCACATCGGACACCGGAGGGTGAGCAGTTCTTC.

The chain joins TRBV7-3 to TRBJ2-2, with 10 bases lining up with TRBD2. CDR3 size: 16 residues. The germline CDR1 and CDR2 sequences are SGHTA and FQGTGA. The junction had 9 bases not matched to a gene; V was cut back by 6 bases and J by 5 bases. The CDR3, as DNA: TGTGCCAGCAGATTTATAGCGGGGGGCGGAACCGGGGAGCTGTTTTTT. Its protein product is CASRFIAGGGTGELFF.

This sequence joins TRBV5-6 and TRBJ2-7, with D unclear. This CDR3 region has 13 residues. Germline assignment: CDR1 SGHDT and CDR2 YYEEEE. V shed 3 bases and J shed 4 bases, with 11 bases lying between them. The CDR3 bases are TGTGCCAGCAGCTCTTACCCCTTTTACGAGCAGTACTTC. As protein: CASSSYPFYEQYF.

Ten or more counts support this clonotype. The rearrangement joins TRBV12-3 or TRBV12-4 to TRBJ1-1, with D uncertain. Trimming shortened V by 6 bases and J by 0 bases, and 5 bases separated the two germline ends. CDR3 length: 12 residues. In DNA form, the CDR3 reads TGTGCCAGCAGCTTCCTGAACACTGAAGCTTTCTTT. This codes for CASSFLNTEAFF.